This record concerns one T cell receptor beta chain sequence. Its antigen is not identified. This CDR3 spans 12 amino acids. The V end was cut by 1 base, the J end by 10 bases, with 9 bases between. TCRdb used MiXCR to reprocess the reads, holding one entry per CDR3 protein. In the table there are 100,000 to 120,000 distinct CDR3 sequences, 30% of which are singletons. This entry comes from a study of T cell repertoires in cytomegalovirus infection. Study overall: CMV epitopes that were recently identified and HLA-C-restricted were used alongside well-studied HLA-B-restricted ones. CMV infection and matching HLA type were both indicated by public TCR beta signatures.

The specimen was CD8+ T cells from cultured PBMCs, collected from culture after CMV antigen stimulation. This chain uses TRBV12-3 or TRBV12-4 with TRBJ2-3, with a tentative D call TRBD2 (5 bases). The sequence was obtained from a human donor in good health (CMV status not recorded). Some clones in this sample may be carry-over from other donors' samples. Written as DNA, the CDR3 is TGTGCCAGCAGTTTAGGAGCGGAACCGCAGTATTTT. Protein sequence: CASSLGAEPQYF.